This TCR beta chain was recorded in a study of T-cell memory formation after mild COVID-19. Regarding the study as a whole: Chiefly within CM and EM were the contracting CD4+ clones; CD8+ ones were within EMRA.

The germline V and J ends were trimmed by 3 bases and 5 bases, with 13 bases remaining between them. The length of the CDR3 is 14 residues. Germline CDR1 and CDR2: MNHEY and SVGEGT. Concerning this clonotype itself: Its antigen is unknown.

TCRdb re-called the 5' RACE reads through MiXCR, storing one row per CDR3 protein. The data show hundreds of thousands of distinct CDR3 sequences, around 28% seen once. The clonotype comes from an adult woman who had mild COVID-19 (a few samples of this study predate the infection). Cell type and time point are not known. Sequenced input: PBMCs or a T cell subset sorted from them (not recorded which). This sequence joins TRBV6-2 or TRBV6-3 and TRBJ1-1, with D perhaps matching TRBD1 (6 bases). Here the CDR3 reads CASSYWSGATEAFF. The CDR3 nucleotides read TGTGCCAGCAGTTATTGGTCAGGGGCGACTGAAGCTTTCTTT.